Given below is one TCR beta chain in context. Its antigen is not identified. Total RNA was extracted at no less than 6 micrograms per sample. These data are taken from a study of blood T cells in healthy people across ages. Study-wide results and limits: Naive T cell percentage by flow cytometry tracked strongly with beta diversity.

Primed by a sample-barcoded 5' primer and a J-beta primer mix, a second PCR proceeded for roughly 6 to 12 cycles. Every cDNA molecule bore a tag from a template-switch adaptor containing 12 random nucleotides. At least 2.5 million CDR3-containing paired-end reads were obtained per sample. TCRdb re-analysed the 5' RACE reads in MiXCR, keeping a single row per CDR3 protein. There are roughly 1.9 million distinct CDR3 sequences in the sample; about two fifths occur only once, and 20% to 25% lies in the top ten. The specimen was blood. The TCR comes from a human donor in good health.

CDR3 in amino acids: CASSLNRGRSDSSYNEQFF. The CDR3 nucleotides are TGTGCCAGCAGCTTAAACAGGGGCAGAAGCGATAGCTCCTACAATGAGCAGTTCTTC. The chain combines TRBV7-8 with TRBJ2-1; TRBD1 matches at 7 bases. V lost 2 bases and J lost 0; bases outside the gene matches: 13. This CDR3 region has 19 residues. Germline assignment: CDR1 SGHVS and CDR2 FQNEAQ.